This T cell receptor beta chain was identified during a study of PD-L1 blockade in urothelial cancer. About the research overall: After treatment start, blood was analyzed at 3 weeks (second dose) and at 6 weeks. A median of 141,255 T cells was found in the blood samples. Study-wide results and caveats: Clonality of blood TCR below the median before treatment predicted better survival.

CDR1 and CDR2 (germline): SEHNR, FQNEAQ (reference sequence). The V gene lost 1 base and the J gene lost 5 bases, with 9 bases spanning the gap. The length of the CDR3 is 14 residues. The method was immunoSEQ multiplex PCR; TCRdb's version includes in-frame clones alone and lacks a portion of them. This table has approximately 30,000 clones, 75% to 90% appearing once. Concerning this clone itself: What it binds is unknown.

The starting material was PBMCs, obtained around atezolizumab (anti-PD-L1) treatment. The TCR originated in a man in his forties or fifties with urothelial cancer. The rearrangement joins TRBV7-9 to TRBJ2-1, with D possibly matching TRBD2 (5 bases). The CDR3 loop reads CASSLVAPNNEQFF. In DNA form, the CDR3 reads TGTGCCAGCAGCTTAGTAGCGCCGAACAATGAGCAGTTCTTC. Variable domain in full (rest from reference TRBV7-9 and TRBJ2-1): DTGVSQNPRHKITKRGQNVTFRCDPISEHNRLYWYRQTLGQGPEFLTYFQNEAQLEKSRLLSDRFSAERPKGSFSTLEIQRTEQGDSAMYLCASSLVAPNNEQFFGPGTRLTVL.